These T cell receptor beta chains were read from a single sample in a study of Ad26.COV2.S vaccination and SARS-CoV-2 variants. Assay used: immunoSEQ multiplex PCR; TCRdb lists only in-frame clones, some missing. The table has 300,000 to 350,000 clones, roughly 90% seen once. The sequenced sample was peripheral blood, obtained in a trial of Ad26.COV2.S vaccine versus placebo. All receptors come from a person between 18 and 59 years old who received the Ad26.COV2.S COVID-19 vaccine or a placebo. Both conserved end residues are part of each CDR3. The D gene is left open where the match is weak. Expanded clones get a size class; other rows say once, few or many, or leave the size out.

abundance: -
v_gene: TRBV6-1
j_gene: TRBJ1-5
d_gene: -
CDR3nt: TGTGCCAGCAGTGATAGAGGGACCCGACAGACGAATCAGCCCCAGCATTTT
CDR3aa: CASSDRGTRQTNQPQHF

abundance: -
v_gene: TRBV18
j_gene: TRBJ2-2
d_gene: -
CDR3nt: TGTGCCAGTTCAAGCCCGCTTTTCAGAACCGGGGAGCTGTTTTTT
CDR3aa: CASSSPLFRTGELFF

abundance: -
v_gene: TRBV7-2
j_gene: TRBJ1-1
d_gene: -
CDR3nt: TGTGCCAGCAGCCCCCGACCGATGGCTGGCACTGAAGCTTTCTTT
CDR3aa: CASSPRPMAGTEAFF

abundance: once
v_gene: TRBV7-3
j_gene: TRBJ1-1
d_gene: -
CDR3nt: TGTGCCAGCAGCCCAGATTCACCAGGGAAGAACACTGAAGCTTTCTTT
CDR3aa: CASSPDSPGKNTEAFF

abundance: -
v_gene: TRBV6-1
j_gene: TRBJ1-2
d_gene: -
CDR3nt: TGTGCCAGCAGTTCAGGTGTGAACTATGGCTACACCTTC
CDR3aa: CASSSGVNYGYTF

abundance: -
v_gene: TRBV7-2
j_gene: TRBJ1-5
d_gene: -
CDR3nt: TGTGCCAGCAGCTTAACCCAGGGCGGCAATCAGCCCCAGCATTTT
CDR3aa: CASSLTQGGNQPQHF

abundance: -
v_gene: TRBV7-9
j_gene: TRBJ1-5
d_gene: TRBD1
CDR3nt: TGTGCCAGCAGACCGGGACAGACCAATCAGCCCCAGCATTTT
CDR3aa: CASRPGQTNQPQHF

abundance: -
v_gene: TRBV28
j_gene: TRBJ1-4
d_gene: -
CDR3nt: TGTGCCAGCAGTCCCCAGAACAGGGCGTCTAATGAAAAACTGTTTTTT
CDR3aa: CASSPQNRASNEKLFF

abundance: -
v_gene: TRBV7-6
j_gene: TRBJ2-3
d_gene: TRBD1
CDR3nt: TGTGCCAGCAGCTTAGTAGGGACAGCATCCACAGATACGCAGTATTTT
CDR3aa: CASSLVGTASTDTQYF

abundance: -
v_gene: TRBV7-9
j_gene: TRBJ2-3
d_gene: TRBD2
CDR3nt: TGTGCCAGCAGCTTAGATACCAGAAGGGGGACTAGCGTCACAGATACGCAGTATTTT
CDR3aa: CASSLDTRRGTSVTDTQYF

abundance: once
v_gene: TRBV14
j_gene: TRBJ1-2
d_gene: -
CDR3nt: TGTGCCAGCAGCCAAGAGAGGAGCTATGGCTACACCTTC
CDR3aa: CASSQERSYGYTF

abundance: -
v_gene: TRBV7-7
j_gene: TRBJ2-1
d_gene: -
CDR3nt: TGTGCCAGCAGCGCACTTGGAAGCCCCTACAATGAGCAGTTCTTC
CDR3aa: CASSALGSPYNEQFF

abundance: -
v_gene: TRBV7-2
j_gene: TRBJ2-5
d_gene: -
CDR3nt: TGTGCCAGCAGGTCCCTAGCTCCCCAAGAGACCCAGTACTTC
CDR3aa: CASRSLAPQETQYF

abundance: few
v_gene: TRBV7-8
j_gene: TRBJ1-5
d_gene: TRBD1
CDR3nt: TGTGCCAGCAGCTTAACCAGGGGGCTAAATCAGCCCCAGCATTTT
CDR3aa: CASSLTRGLNQPQHF